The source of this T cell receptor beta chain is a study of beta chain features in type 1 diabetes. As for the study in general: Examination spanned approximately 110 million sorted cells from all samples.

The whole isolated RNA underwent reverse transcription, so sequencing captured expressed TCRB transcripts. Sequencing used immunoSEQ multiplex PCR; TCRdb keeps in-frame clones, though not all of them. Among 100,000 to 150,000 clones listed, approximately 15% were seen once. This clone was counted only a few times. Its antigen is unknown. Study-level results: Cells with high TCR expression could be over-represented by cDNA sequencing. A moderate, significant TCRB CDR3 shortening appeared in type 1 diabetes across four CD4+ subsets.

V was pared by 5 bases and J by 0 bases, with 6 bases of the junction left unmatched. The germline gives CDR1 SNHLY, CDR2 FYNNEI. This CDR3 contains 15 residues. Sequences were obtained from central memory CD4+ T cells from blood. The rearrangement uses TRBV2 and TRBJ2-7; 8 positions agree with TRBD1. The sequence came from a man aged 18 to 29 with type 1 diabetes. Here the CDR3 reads CASSSLTGGSYEQYF. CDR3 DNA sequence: TGTGCCAGCAGTTCCTTAACAGGGGGCTCCTACGAGCAGTACTTC. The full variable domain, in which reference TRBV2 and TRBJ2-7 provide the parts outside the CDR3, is EPEVTQTPSHQVTQMGQEVILRCVPISNHLYFYWYRQILGQKVEFLVSFYNNEISEKSEIFDDQFSVERPDGSNFTLKIRSTKLEDSAMYFCASSSLTGGSYEQYFGPGTRLTVT.